This T cell receptor (beta chain) is from a study of shared clonotypes between healthy human individuals (dated by TCRdb to about 2020). For context, the study as a whole: Three men and two women, aged 18 to 49 years, made up the cohort. For each donor, CD4 naive and CD4 memory were each given three plates, CD8 naive was given two plates, and CD8 memory was given one plate. The study deeply sequenced blood TCR repertoires of about five healthy adults to estimate repertoire size and the extent of clonotype sharing between individuals. To increase sequencing depth and limit assay-specific biases, different laboratories used diverse techniques to prepare libraries and sequence TCR repertoires. Between about 0.8 and 9 billion PBMCs per donor were obtained by leukapheresis. Study-level results and caveats: Estimated clonotype richness was generally larger for naive than for memory subsets. Sharing across a handful of donors was observed for about 5% of naive CD4, less than 4% of naive CD8, 2% to 2.5% of memory CD4, and about 0.39% of memory CD8 clonotypes. Compared with non-shared clonotypes, clonotypes shared by all four sorted-subset donors had higher generation probabilities. Even with the large sequencing depth, rarefaction of the sorted-subset datasets indicated that sequencing was incomplete. Pairwise subsampling led to the expectation that sequencing depth would affect the degree of clonotype sharing among donors. Because the study included only a small number of donors, the genetic and exposure-history diversity represented was limited. Sampling was limited to blood, and TCR repertoires in tissue likely differ from TCR repertoires in blood.

This clone has ten or more counts. The antigen it recognizes is unknown. No base quality information exists; no much larger clone differs at one position. Using the deep immunoSEQ assay, multiplex PCR amplified TCR CDR3 regions from genomic DNA. Extracted genomic DNA from each cell subset was spread evenly across all wells of several immunoSEQ 96-well plates, with each plate serving as a replicate. For sorted subsets, about 0.2 ug genomic DNA, equal to 30,000 or so T cell genomes, was loaded into each replicate PCR. The purified libraries were quantified using a Qubit 3.0 fluorometer, sized with a Bioanalyzer 2100, and then quantified again using the KAPA Library Quantification kit. Each immunoSEQ 96-well plate was sequenced on its own single-read 150-cycle Illumina NextSeq 550 flow cell. As for the original processing: Because the immunoSEQ output held only junctional sequences and lacked quality scores, the filtering could not match the filtering applied to full-length reads. To assign V/J genes and CDR3, sequences were annotated using PyIR, a Python wrapper for IgBLAST v1.9, with IMGT germline references. Any read was removed if the V/J assignment was weak (E-value above 1e-6), the CDR3 was missing, or the read contained stop codons, out-of-frame junctions, or ambiguous translated residues. V3J clonotypes were defined by identical inferred V gene, J gene, and CDR3 amino acid sequence. To compute the percentage overlap between repertoires, the number of shared unique clonotypes was divided by the size of the smaller repertoire. Repertoire richness was assessed with RTK rarefaction, the Chao1 estimator, and Recon v2.1 estimates of unobserved clonotypes. For all TCRbeta clonotypes obtained by the gDNA method from a few donors, generation probabilities were computed with OLGA. Drawn from immuneACCESS, this table holds only the in-frame rearrangements with V and J called that TCRdb kept. Clones are partly lost; checked studies trace under half to an unresolved V gene and leave the rest unexplained. D and trimming were read from the DNA, whereas the V and J calls and clone size are those reported in that table. Here the sample has approximately 720,000 clones; around 72% occur a single time. The ten largest clones add up to about 2% of the sample.

The donors were healthy, HIV-negative adults who had no recently reported acute infections or vaccinations. Only Caucasian adults living in Nashville, Tennessee, USA were represented among the donors. CD4+ T cells were enriched by magnetic negative selection, after which naive cells were positively selected on CD45RA and the negative fraction was taken as the memory subset. Blood was obtained by leukapheresis, after which PBMCs were separated by Ficoll-Histopaque density gradient centrifugation and cryopreserved in liquid nitrogen vapor phase. Analytical flow cytometry was used to check the purity and quantity of every magnetically sorted T cell population. From each sorted fraction, genomic DNA was isolated and quantified by UV absorbance on a Nanodrop 2000c. Sequencing was carried out using memory CD4+ T cells sorted from blood. Sample cell subset or site, as interpreted from the label and publication: CD45RA-negative fraction. The TCR was taken from a young woman in good health.

The DNA sequence is TGTGCCATCCTAGAGGGAGGTATGAACACTGAAGCTTTCTTT. It is translated as CAILEGGMNTEAFF. The chain employs TRBV7-9 and TRBJ1-1; there is no confident call for the D gene. Inclusive of the bounding cysteine and phenylalanine, the CDR3 is 14 residues long. Kept here is only the CDR3 DNA, which spans 42 bases and is read in frame from base 1. CDR1 and CDR2 are drawn from the germline V gene (reference sequence): SEHNR, FQNEAQ. The V and J ends are trimmed by 10 bases and 0 bases, leaving 15 bases between them.